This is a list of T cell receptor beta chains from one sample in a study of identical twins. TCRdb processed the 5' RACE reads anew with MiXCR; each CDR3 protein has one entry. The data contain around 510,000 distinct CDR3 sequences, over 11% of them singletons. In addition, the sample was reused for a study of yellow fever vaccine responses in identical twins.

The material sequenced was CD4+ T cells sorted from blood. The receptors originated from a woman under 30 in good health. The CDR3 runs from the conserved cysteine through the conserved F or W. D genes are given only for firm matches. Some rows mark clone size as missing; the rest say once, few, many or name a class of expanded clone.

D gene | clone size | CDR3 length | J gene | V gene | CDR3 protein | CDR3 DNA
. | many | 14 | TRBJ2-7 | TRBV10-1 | CASSPEGLAHEQYF | TGCGCCAGCAGCCCGGAGGGGTTAGCCCACGAGCAGTACTTC
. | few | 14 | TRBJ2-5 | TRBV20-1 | CSARDYRAVETQYF | TGCAGTGCTAGAGATTACAGGGCGGTGGAGACCCAGTACTTC
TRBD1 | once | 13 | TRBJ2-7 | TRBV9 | CASSGGTGTNLNF | TGTGCCAGCAGCGGAGGGACAGGGACTAATCTGAACTTC
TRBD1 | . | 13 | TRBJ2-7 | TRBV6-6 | CASSPDRVREQYF | TGTGCCAGCAGCCCTGACAGGGTGAGAGAGCAGTACTTC
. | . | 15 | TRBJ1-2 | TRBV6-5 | CASSYSRAGSYGYTF | TGTGCCAGCAGTTACTCACGGGCCGGGAGCTATGGCTACACCTTC
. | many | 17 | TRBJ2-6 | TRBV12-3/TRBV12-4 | CASNPGGLLSGANVLTF | TGTGCCAGCAATCCCGGGGGGCTTCTCTCTGGGGCCAACGTCCTGACTTTC
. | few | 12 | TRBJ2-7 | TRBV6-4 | CASSPSRDEQYF | TGTGCCAGCAGTCCCAGTCGGGACGAGCAGTACTTC
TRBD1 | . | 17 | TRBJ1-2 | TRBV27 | CASRHRGLGPPGYGYTF | TGTGCCAGCAGACACAGGGGGCTGGGGCCGCCCGGCTATGGCTACACCTTC
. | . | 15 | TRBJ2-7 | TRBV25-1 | CASSESSGSPYEQYF | TGTGCCAGCAGTGAATCAAGCGGTAGTCCCTACGAGCAGTACTTC
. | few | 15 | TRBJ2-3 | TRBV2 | CASSVSGVGADTQYF | TGTGCCAGCAGTGTATCAGGGGTTGGGGCAGATACGCAGTATTTT
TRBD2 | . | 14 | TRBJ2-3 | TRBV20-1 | CSARILAGPDTQYF | TGCAGTGCTAGAATACTAGCGGGACCAGATACGCAGTATTTT
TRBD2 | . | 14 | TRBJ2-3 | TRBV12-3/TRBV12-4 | CASNMAGGPDTQYF | TGTGCCAGCAACATGGCGGGAGGGCCGGATACGCAGTATTTT
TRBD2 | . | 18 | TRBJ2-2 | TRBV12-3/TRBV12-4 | CASSLGLAGVGNTGELFF | TGTGCAAGCAGTTTAGGACTAGCGGGAGTCGGGAACACCGGGGAGCTGTTTTTT
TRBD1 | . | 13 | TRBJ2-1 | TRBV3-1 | CACGTGELNEQFF | TGTGCCTGCGGGACAGGGGAGTTGAATGAGCAGTTCTTC
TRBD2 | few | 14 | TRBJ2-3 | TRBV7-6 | CASSFLAGGDTQYF | TGTGCCAGCAGCTTCCTAGCGGGTGGCGATACGCAGTATTTT